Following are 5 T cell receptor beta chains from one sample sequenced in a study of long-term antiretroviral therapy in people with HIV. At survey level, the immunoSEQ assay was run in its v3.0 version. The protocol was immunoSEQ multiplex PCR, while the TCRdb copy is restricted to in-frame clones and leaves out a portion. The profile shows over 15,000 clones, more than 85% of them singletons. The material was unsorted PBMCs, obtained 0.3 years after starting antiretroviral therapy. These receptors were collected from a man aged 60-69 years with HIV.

As DNA, the CDR3 is TGTGCCAGCAGCGTAGGCAGGGCAAATGAGCAGTTCTTC. Its protein is CASSVGRANEQFF. V usage is TRBV9 and J usage is TRBJ2-1; a possible D gene is TRBD1 (5 bases). Germline lookup yields CDR1 SGDLS and CDR2 YYNGEE. The CDR3 is 13 amino acids. V lost 0 bases, J lost 7 bases, and 8 bases lay in between.

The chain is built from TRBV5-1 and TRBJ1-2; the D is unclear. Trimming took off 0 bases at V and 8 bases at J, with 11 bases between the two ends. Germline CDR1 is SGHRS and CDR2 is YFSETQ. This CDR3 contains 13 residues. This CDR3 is CASSLDLDPGYTF. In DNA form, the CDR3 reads TGCGCCAGCAGCTTGGACTTGGATCCAGGCTACACCTTC.

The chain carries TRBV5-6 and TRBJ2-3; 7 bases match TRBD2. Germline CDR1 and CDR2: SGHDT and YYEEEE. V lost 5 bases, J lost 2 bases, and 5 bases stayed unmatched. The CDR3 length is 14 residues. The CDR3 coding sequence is TGTGCCAGCAGGGAGCGGGGCTACACAGATACGCAGTATTTT. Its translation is CASRERGYTDTQYF. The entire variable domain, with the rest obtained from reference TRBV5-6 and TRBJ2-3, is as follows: DAGVTQSPTHLIKTRGQQVTLRCSPKSGHDTVSWYQQALGQGPQFIFQYYEEEERQRGNFPDRFSGHQFPNYSSELNVNALLLGDSALYLCASRERGYTDTQYFGPGTRLTVL.

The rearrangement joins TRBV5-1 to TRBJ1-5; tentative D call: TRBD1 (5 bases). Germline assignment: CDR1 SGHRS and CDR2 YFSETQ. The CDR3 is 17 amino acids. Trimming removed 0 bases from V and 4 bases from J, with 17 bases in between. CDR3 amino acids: CASSLEVGQEGNQPQHF. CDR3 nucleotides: TGCGCCAGCAGCTTGGAGGTTGGGCAGGAGGGGAATCAGCCCCAGCATTTT.

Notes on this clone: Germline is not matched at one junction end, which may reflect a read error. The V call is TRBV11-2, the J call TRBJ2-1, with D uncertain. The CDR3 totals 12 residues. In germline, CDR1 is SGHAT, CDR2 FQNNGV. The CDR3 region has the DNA TGTGCCAGCAGCTCAACCTACGATGAGCAGTTCTTC. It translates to CASSSTYDEQFF.